This TCR beta chain was captured in a study of identifying expanded T cells in peripheral blood. Turning to this clone: The antigen remains unidentified.

The length of the CDR3 is 14 residues. CDR1 is KGHSH and CDR2 is LQKENI in the germline V gene. Deletions cut 6 bases from V and 1 base from J, with 9 bases between. Study-wide findings and caveats: Clone count variance between roughly 2-week samples rose with total template count. Technical replicates showed about 1.1 changed clones; approximately two weeks about 16.4; four weeks 19.

Libraries were prepared by immunoSEQ multiplex PCR; TCRdb keeps only in-frame clonotypes and omits some of them. The sample consists of just over 90,000 clones, 88% of them appearing once. J is TRBJ2-2 and V is TRBV18; TRBD2 might be the D (5 bases). Sequenced: blood. The sequence derives from a person aged 18 to 70 in good health. DNA of the CDR3: TGTGCCAGCTCCGGGGATCTGAACACCGGGGAGCTGTTTTTT. Translation: CASSGDLNTGELFF.